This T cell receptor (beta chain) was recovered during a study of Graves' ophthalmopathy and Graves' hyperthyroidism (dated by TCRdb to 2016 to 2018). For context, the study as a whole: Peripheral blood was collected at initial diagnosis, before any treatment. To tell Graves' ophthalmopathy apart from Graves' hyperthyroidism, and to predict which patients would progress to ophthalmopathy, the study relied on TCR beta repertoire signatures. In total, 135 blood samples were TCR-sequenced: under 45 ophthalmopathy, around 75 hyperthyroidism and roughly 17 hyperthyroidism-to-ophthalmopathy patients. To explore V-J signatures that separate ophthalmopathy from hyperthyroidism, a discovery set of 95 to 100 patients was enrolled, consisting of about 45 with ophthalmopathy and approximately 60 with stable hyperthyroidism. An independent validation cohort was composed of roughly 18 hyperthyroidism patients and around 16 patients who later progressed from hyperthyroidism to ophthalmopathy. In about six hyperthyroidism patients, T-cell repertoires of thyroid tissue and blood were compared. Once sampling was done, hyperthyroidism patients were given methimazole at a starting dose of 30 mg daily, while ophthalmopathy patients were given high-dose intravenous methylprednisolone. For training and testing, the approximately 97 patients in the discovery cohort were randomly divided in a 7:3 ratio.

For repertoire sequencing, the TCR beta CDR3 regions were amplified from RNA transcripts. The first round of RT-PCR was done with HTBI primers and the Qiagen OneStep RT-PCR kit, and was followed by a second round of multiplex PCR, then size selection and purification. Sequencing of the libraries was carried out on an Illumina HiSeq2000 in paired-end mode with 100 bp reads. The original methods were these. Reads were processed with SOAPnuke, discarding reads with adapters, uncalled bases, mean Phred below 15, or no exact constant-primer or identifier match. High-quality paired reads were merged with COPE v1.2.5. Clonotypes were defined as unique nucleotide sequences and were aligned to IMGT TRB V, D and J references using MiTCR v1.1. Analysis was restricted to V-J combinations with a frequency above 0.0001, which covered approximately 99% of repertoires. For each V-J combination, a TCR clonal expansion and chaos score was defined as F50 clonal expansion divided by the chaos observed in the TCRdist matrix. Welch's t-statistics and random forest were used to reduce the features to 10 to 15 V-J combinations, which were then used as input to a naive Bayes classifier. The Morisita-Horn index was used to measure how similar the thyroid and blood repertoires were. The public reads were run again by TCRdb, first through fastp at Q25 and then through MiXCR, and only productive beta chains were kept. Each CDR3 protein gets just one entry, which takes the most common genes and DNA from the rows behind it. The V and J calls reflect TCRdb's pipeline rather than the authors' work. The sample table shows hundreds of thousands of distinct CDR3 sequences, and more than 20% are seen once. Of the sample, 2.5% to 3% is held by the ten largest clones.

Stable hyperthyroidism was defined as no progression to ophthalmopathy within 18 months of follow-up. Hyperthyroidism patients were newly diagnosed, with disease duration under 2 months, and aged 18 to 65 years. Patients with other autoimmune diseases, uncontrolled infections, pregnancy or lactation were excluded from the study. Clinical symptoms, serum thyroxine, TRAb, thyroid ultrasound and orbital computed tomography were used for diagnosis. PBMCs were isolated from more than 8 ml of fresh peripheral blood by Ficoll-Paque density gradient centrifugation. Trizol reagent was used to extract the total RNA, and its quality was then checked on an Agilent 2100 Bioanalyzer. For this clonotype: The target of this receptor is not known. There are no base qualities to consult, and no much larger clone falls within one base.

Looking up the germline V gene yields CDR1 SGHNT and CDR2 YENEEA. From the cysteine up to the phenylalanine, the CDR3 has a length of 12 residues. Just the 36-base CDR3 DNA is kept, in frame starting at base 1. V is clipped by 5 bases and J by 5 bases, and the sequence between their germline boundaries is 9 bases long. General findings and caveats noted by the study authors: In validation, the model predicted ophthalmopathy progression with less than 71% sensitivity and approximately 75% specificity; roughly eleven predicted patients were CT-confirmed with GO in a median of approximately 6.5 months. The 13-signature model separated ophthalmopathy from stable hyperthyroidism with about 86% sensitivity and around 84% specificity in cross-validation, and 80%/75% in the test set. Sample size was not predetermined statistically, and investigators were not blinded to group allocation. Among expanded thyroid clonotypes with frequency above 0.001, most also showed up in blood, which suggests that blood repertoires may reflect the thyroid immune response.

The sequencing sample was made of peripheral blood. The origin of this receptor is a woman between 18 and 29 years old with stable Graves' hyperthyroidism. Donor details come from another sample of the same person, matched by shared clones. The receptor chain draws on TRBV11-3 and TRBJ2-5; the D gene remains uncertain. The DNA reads TGTGCCAGCAGCCAGAATACCGAGACCCAGTACTTC. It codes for CASSQNTETQYF.